The source of this TCR beta chain is a study of CXCR3-negative and CXCR3-positive naive CD8 T cells. Overall study: Summed over all libraries, TRB reads came to roughly 150 million, with about 1.5 +/- 0.3 million per library.

CDR1 LNHDA and CDR2 SQIVND come from the germline V gene (reference sequence). The CDR3 totals 12 residues. General study results and limits: CXCR3-expressing naive cells carried TRB CDR3s more hydrophobic than those of CXCR3-negative naive cells. Comparably high diversity was seen in both naive subsets, and much lower diversity in memory CD8+ cells. CD5 surface expression was similar among naive subsets, and TCR strength was estimated by inference from TRB CDR3 properties. Both naive subsets, CXCR3-negative and CXCR3-positive, displayed similar TRBV-TRBJ usage, unlike memory cells.

The libraries of TRB cDNA were constructed through 5' RACE using UMI labels. TCRdb reprocessed the 5' RACE reads and reports one entry per CDR3 protein, with no DNA. The sample includes tens of thousands of distinct CDR3 sequences. As regards this clonotype: Its antigen is currently unknown.

Sequencing was performed on naive CXCR3+ CD8+ T cells from blood. Subset here: CD45RO-CCR7+CD27+CD95- naive CD8+ T cells expressing CXCR3 (TNR3+). The sequence was collected from a human donor in good health. Some clones in this sample may be carry-over from other donors' samples. V gene TRBV19 combines with J gene TRBJ1-1. CDR3 in amino acids: CASSESNTEAFF.